The following is a T cell receptor (beta chain) sequence with its context. This clonotype appeared a single time. The antigen it binds to is not known. No much larger clone is present one base from it, and per-base qualities are unavailable. The donors were roughly 39 Caucasian individuals from Russia, aged 6 to 90 years, who were systemically healthy. Each donor gave roughly 9.5 milliliters of peripheral blood, collected into EDTA-treated Vacutainer tubes. Ficoll-Paque density-gradient centrifugation was used to isolate PBMCs, with at least 6 million obtained per sample. Trizol reagent was used to extract total RNA from PBMCs, with at least 6 micrograms per sample. Naive CD45RAhigh/CD27high T cell percentages were measured by flow cytometry on a PBMC aliquot from every donor. Library prep was done by 5' RACE. A second roughly 6 to 12 cycle PCR used a sample-barcoded 5' primer and a J-beta primer mix. A template-switch 5' adaptor carrying 12 random nucleotides introduced a unique molecular identifier onto each TCR beta cDNA molecule. Each sample yielded at least 3 million CDR3-containing paired-end reads. First-strand cDNA was synthesized from all RNA with the Mint cDNA synthesis kit, primed by a TRBC-specific oligonucleotide. Following uracil-DNA glycosylase treatment, all cDNA underwent a first 18-cycle PCR with the universal primers M1SS and BC2_uni_R. As for how the authors treated the data: For normalization, 1 million high-quality reads were randomly selected from each sample, with every read carrying a distinct molecular identifier. Instead of being binned into consensus sequences, reads with shared molecular identifiers were discarded. MiTCR, with a Q25 quality threshold and the strictest error-elimination algorithm, was used for CDR3 identification, clonotype clustering and error correction. A nonparametric unseen species model with Euler transformation was used to estimate a lower bound on total TCR beta diversity. Clones were called with MiXCR by TCRdb after fastp trimmed the public reads at Q25, and only in-frame beta chains were retained. A single entry per CDR3 protein holds the most common genes and DNA from its merged rows. For this entry, the V and J calls and clone size follow TCRdb and not the study's own pipeline. Within this sample are some 1,800,000 distinct CDR3 sequences, with around 42% of them counted one time only. Clones ranked in the top ten supply 20% to 25% of the sample.

The sample originates from a study of blood T cells in healthy people across ages (dated by TCRdb to the mid-2010s). At the level of the whole study: In model experiments, template switching captured roughly one uniquely barcoded TCR beta cDNA molecule for every two T cells. The study measured age-related changes in TCR beta repertoire diversity using deep sequencing normalized with unique cDNA molecular identifiers. The donors were divided into four age groups: young (average approximately 15 years), middle-aged (under 40), aged (approximately 62) and long-lived (about 80). To avoid experimental bias, donors of different ages were distributed randomly across sequencing lanes. The study analyzed two additional independent replicas of 1 million unique cDNA reads from the same blood draw for two donors, one aged 18 to 29 and one aged 80 or older. General study outcomes and caveats: Compared with the aged group, more naive CD4+ T cells, fewer expanded clones and increased TCR diversity were shown by the long-lived group, suggesting age selection. The CMV infection status of donors was not known, potentially confounding age-related changes in expanded clonotypes. Total diversity estimates from one million sequenced T cells were considered lower bounds and underestimates. Since profiling was done on bulk unsorted PBMCs, naive and antigen-experienced compartments could not be conclusively compared. As age increased, observed TCR beta diversity per million T cells dropped in a roughly linear way, and a significant reduction was already evident by age 40. There was a strong correlation between observed TCR beta diversity and the percentage of naive T cells measured by flow cytometry.

There are 15 amino acids in the CDR3, from cysteine to phenylalanine inclusive. The only DNA kept is the CDR3, 45 bases in frame from the first base. Trimming accounts for 7 bases at V and 7 bases at J, while the number of junction bases matched to no gene is 12. From the germline V gene, CDR1 is SGHTA and CDR2 is FQGNSA. Sequencing was carried out using blood. Rearrangement joined TRBV7-2 to TRBJ1-2, and 10 junction bases match TRBD1. The TCR was taken from a human donor in good health. The nucleotides are TGTGCCAGCATCGTTCTGGGGACAGGGGATTTTGGCTACACCTTC. Translated, it reads CASIVLGTGDFGYTF.